Listed below are T cell receptor beta chains from one sample, sequenced in a study of CD8 T cells in Susac syndrome. TCRdb re-called the immunoSEQ multiplex PCR reads through MiXCR, storing one row per CDR3 protein. The data contain under 200,000 distinct CDR3 sequences, 90% to 95% of them seen just once; the ten biggest clones take up roughly 0.14%. The sequenced sample was CD4+ T cells from PBMCs. The receptors were sampled from a human donor in good health. The CDR3 runs from the conserved cysteine through the conserved F or W. D genes are given only for firm matches. The listing skips clone size in some rows; elsewhere it reads once, few, many or a size class.

v_gene: TRBV27; j_gene: TRBJ1-4; d_gene: TRBD1; abundance: NA; CDR3nt: TGTGCCAGCAGTCTAACAGGGGTCCACGAAAAACTGTTTTTT; CDR3aa: CASSLTGVHEKLFF
v_gene: TRBV7-9; j_gene: TRBJ2-3; d_gene: NA; abundance: once; CDR3nt: TGTGCCAGCAGCGCTAGCGATGGGCAGTATTTT; CDR3aa: CASSASDGQYF
v_gene: TRBV7-8; j_gene: TRBJ1-4; d_gene: TRBD1; abundance: NA; CDR3nt: TGTGCCAGCAGCTTACCCCGGACAGGGCGAAATGAAAAACTGTTTTTT; CDR3aa: CASSLPRTGRNEKLFF
v_gene: TRBV29-1; j_gene: TRBJ2-3; d_gene: TRBD2; abundance: NA; CDR3nt: TGCAGCGTTTTACGACTAGCGGAGAGAGCAGATACGCAGTATTTT; CDR3aa: CSVLRLAERADTQYF
v_gene: TRBV11-2; j_gene: TRBJ2-3; d_gene: NA; abundance: NA; CDR3nt: TGTGCCAGCAGCTCAATGGGAGATACGCAGTATTTT; CDR3aa: CASSSMGDTQYF
v_gene: TRBV6-1; j_gene: TRBJ2-5; d_gene: NA; abundance: NA; CDR3nt: TGTGCCAGCAGTGACCTAGCGAACCAAGAGACCCAGTACTTC; CDR3aa: CASSDLANQETQYF
v_gene: TRBV5-6; j_gene: TRBJ2-1; d_gene: TRBD2; abundance: NA; CDR3nt: TGTGCCTCCCATGGAGCGGGATACTACAATGAGCAGTTCTTC; CDR3aa: CASHGAGYYNEQFF
v_gene: TRBV21-1; j_gene: TRBJ2-7; d_gene: NA; abundance: NA; CDR3nt: TGTGCCAGCAGCAAATTGACGCTCCACGAGCAGTACTTC; CDR3aa: CASSKLTLHEQYF
v_gene: TRBV9; j_gene: TRBJ2-3; d_gene: TRBD2; abundance: NA; CDR3nt: TGTGCCAGCAGCTCCCAGCGGGGGGGCCCAGATACGCAGTATTTT; CDR3aa: CASSSQRGGPDTQYF
v_gene: TRBV2; j_gene: TRBJ2-7; d_gene: NA; abundance: NA; CDR3nt: TGTGCCAGCAGTCCGGGACGTACCTACGAGCAGTACTTC; CDR3aa: CASSPGRTYEQYF
v_gene: TRBV20-1; j_gene: TRBJ1-5; d_gene: NA; abundance: NA; CDR3nt: TGCAGTGCTAGCCCGGGAAGTGGGGGCAATCAGCCCCAGCATTTT; CDR3aa: CSASPGSGGNQPQHF
v_gene: TRBV29-1; j_gene: TRBJ1-4; d_gene: NA; abundance: NA; CDR3nt: TGCAGCGTTGTAGGACTCAATGAAAAACTGTTTTTT; CDR3aa: CSVVGLNEKLFF
v_gene: TRBV3-1; j_gene: TRBJ2-3; d_gene: NA; abundance: NA; CDR3nt: TGTGCCAGCAGCCTCTACACTGGCGATACGCAGTATTTT; CDR3aa: CASSLYTGDTQYF
v_gene: TRBV29-1; j_gene: TRBJ1-5; d_gene: NA; abundance: NA; CDR3nt: TGCAGCGTTGCAAGTTCCCCCAATCAGCCCCAGCATTTT; CDR3aa: CSVASSPNQPQHF
v_gene: TRBV25-1; j_gene: TRBJ2-7; d_gene: TRBD2; abundance: once; CDR3nt: TGTGCCAGCACCGAGAGCGGGGGTTCCTACGAGCAGTACTTC; CDR3aa: CASTESGGSYEQYF
v_gene: TRBV7-9; j_gene: TRBJ2-5; d_gene: TRBD2; abundance: NA; CDR3nt: TGTGCCAGCAGCTTTGGCGGGGGGTTCGAGACCCAGTACTTC; CDR3aa: CASSFGGGFETQYF
v_gene: TRBV7-2; j_gene: TRBJ2-5; d_gene: TRBD2; abundance: NA; CDR3nt: TGTGCCAGCAGCCCCCGGGCAGGGAGCGGGGGTCGGGAGACCCAGTACTTC; CDR3aa: CASSPRAGSGGRETQYF
v_gene: TRBV3-1; j_gene: TRBJ2-1; d_gene: NA; abundance: NA; CDR3nt: TGTGCCAGCAGCCAGGCCCCGGTGAGAAATGAGCAGTTCTTC; CDR3aa: CASSQAPVRNEQFF
v_gene: TRBV20-1; j_gene: TRBJ1-6; d_gene: NA; abundance: NA; CDR3nt: TGCAGTGCTACCCGGGACTATAATTCACCCCTCCACTTT; CDR3aa: CSATRDYNSPLHF
v_gene: TRBV12-3/TRBV12-4; j_gene: TRBJ1-1; d_gene: NA; abundance: NA; CDR3nt: TGTGCCAGCAGTTTTCGGGTTCACGCGAACACTGAAGCTTTCTTT; CDR3aa: CASSFRVHANTEAFF
v_gene: TRBV3-1; j_gene: TRBJ1-2; d_gene: NA; abundance: NA; CDR3nt: TGTGCCAGCAGCCACTTTGAGAGGCTTAGTTTTGGCTACACCTTC; CDR3aa: CASSHFERLSFGYTF
v_gene: TRBV15; j_gene: TRBJ2-5; d_gene: NA; abundance: NA; CDR3nt: TGTGCCACCAGCAGAGGAAGGTTACAAGAGACCCAGTACTTC; CDR3aa: CATSRGRLQETQYF
v_gene: TRBV7-2; j_gene: TRBJ2-7; d_gene: NA; abundance: NA; CDR3nt: TGTGCCAGCAGCTTGGGGCTAGATTACGAGCAGTACTTC; CDR3aa: CASSLGLDYEQYF
v_gene: TRBV4-2; j_gene: TRBJ2-5; d_gene: TRBD2; abundance: NA; CDR3nt: TGTGCCAGCAGCCCCCGGACTAGCGGGTTCCCGTACCAAGAGACCCAGTACTTC; CDR3aa: CASSPRTSGFPYQETQYF
v_gene: TRBV20-1; j_gene: TRBJ1-4; d_gene: NA; abundance: NA; CDR3nt: TGCAGTGCTAGCGACTCGCGGGGCAAGCCTGAAAAACTGTTTTTT; CDR3aa: CSASDSRGKPEKLFF
v_gene: TRBV3-1; j_gene: TRBJ2-7; d_gene: NA; abundance: NA; CDR3nt: TGTGCCAGCAGCCGAAACGTTGTGAAGGTCTCCTACGAGCAGTACTTC; CDR3aa: CASSRNVVKVSYEQYF
v_gene: TRBV4-3; j_gene: TRBJ1-2; d_gene: TRBD1; abundance: NA; CDR3nt: TGCGCCAGCAGCCAAGATATTCGAACAGGGACAGTCTACACCTTC; CDR3aa: CASSQDIRTGTVYTF
v_gene: TRBV30; j_gene: TRBJ1-4; d_gene: NA; abundance: NA; CDR3nt: TGTGCCTGTCTGGGACCGAATAATGAAAAACTGTTTTTT; CDR3aa: CACLGPNNEKLFF
v_gene: TRBV7-3; j_gene: TRBJ2-1; d_gene: TRBD2; abundance: NA; CDR3nt: TGTGCCAGCAGCTTAACTCTACCCACGGGGGGGATATTAGGGGAGCAGTTCTTC; CDR3aa: CASSLTLPTGGILGEQFF
v_gene: TRBV23-1; j_gene: TRBJ1-2; d_gene: NA; abundance: NA; CDR3nt: TGCGCCAGCAGTCACACAGACTATGGCTACACCTTC; CDR3aa: CASSHTDYGYTF
v_gene: TRBV20-1; j_gene: TRBJ2-7; d_gene: TRBD1; abundance: NA; CDR3nt: TGCAGTGCTGGACAGGGGGCGAGGTCCTACGAGCAGTACTTC; CDR3aa: CSAGQGARSYEQYF
v_gene: TRBV6-5; j_gene: TRBJ1-2; d_gene: NA; abundance: NA; CDR3nt: TGTGCCAGCAGTTACCGGGAAAACTATGGCTACACCTTC; CDR3aa: CASSYRENYGYTF
v_gene: TRBV12-3/TRBV12-4; j_gene: TRBJ2-3; d_gene: NA; abundance: NA; CDR3nt: TGTGCCAGCAGTTTAGGGGACCTTGGCACAGATACGCAGTATTTT; CDR3aa: CASSLGDLGTDTQYF
v_gene: TRBV7-9; j_gene: TRBJ1-4; d_gene: NA; abundance: NA; CDR3nt: TGTGCCAGCAGCTTAGGCAGGGTCGAAAAACTGTTTTTT; CDR3aa: CASSLGRVEKLFF
v_gene: TRBV7-9; j_gene: TRBJ2-2; d_gene: NA; abundance: NA; CDR3nt: TGTGCCAGCAGACCGGGCCTAAGTGCCACCGGGGAGCTGTTTTTT; CDR3aa: CASRPGLSATGELFF
v_gene: TRBV9; j_gene: TRBJ2-1; d_gene: NA; abundance: NA; CDR3nt: TGTGCCAGCAGCGTAGGGACTACAAATGAGCAGTTCTTC; CDR3aa: CASSVGTTNEQFF
v_gene: TRBV29-1; j_gene: TRBJ1-2; d_gene: NA; abundance: NA; CDR3nt: TGCAGCGTTGAAGATAGAGGCAGGGATGATTTTAACTATGGCTACACCTTC; CDR3aa: CSVEDRGRDDFNYGYTF
v_gene: TRBV29-1; j_gene: TRBJ1-1; d_gene: NA; abundance: NA; CDR3nt: TGCAGCGGGCGGGGGGTTGGCACTGAAGCTTTCTTT; CDR3aa: CSGRGVGTEAFF
v_gene: TRBV20-1; j_gene: TRBJ2-4; d_gene: TRBD2; abundance: NA; CDR3nt: TGCAGTGCTAGTAGCGGGGGGGCCGGGGACAAAAACATTCAGTACTTC; CDR3aa: CSASSGGAGDKNIQYF
v_gene: TRBV24-1; j_gene: TRBJ2-1; d_gene: NA; abundance: NA; CDR3nt: TGTGCCACCAGTGATTTGCGGATGGATGAGCAGTTCTTC; CDR3aa: CATSDLRMDEQFF
v_gene: TRBV7-2; j_gene: TRBJ2-2; d_gene: NA; abundance: NA; CDR3nt: TGTGCCAGCAGGGGGGGCCCGATCGGGGAGCTGTTTTTT; CDR3aa: CASRGGPIGELFF
v_gene: TRBV20-1; j_gene: TRBJ2-1; d_gene: TRBD2; abundance: NA; CDR3nt: TGCAGTGCTAGCGGGGGGTCCAATGAGCAGTTCTTC; CDR3aa: CSASGGSNEQFF
v_gene: TRBV9; j_gene: TRBJ2-1; d_gene: TRBD2; abundance: NA; CDR3nt: TGTGCCAGCAGCGTAGGTAGCGGGGAGTACAATGAGCAGTTCTTC; CDR3aa: CASSVGSGEYNEQFF
v_gene: TRBV2; j_gene: TRBJ1-5; d_gene: NA; abundance: NA; CDR3nt: TGTGCCAGCAGAGGAGACGATCAGCCCCAGCATTTT; CDR3aa: CASRGDDQPQHF
v_gene: TRBV4-3; j_gene: TRBJ2-3; d_gene: NA; abundance: once; CDR3nt: TGCGCCAGCAGCCAAGAACTCGGCCCAGATACGCAGTATTTT; CDR3aa: CASSQELGPDTQYF
v_gene: TRBV7-2; j_gene: TRBJ2-3; d_gene: NA; abundance: NA; CDR3nt: TGTGCCAGCAGCTTAGGGGCGGGCACAGATACGCAGTATTTT; CDR3aa: CASSLGAGTDTQYF
v_gene: TRBV9; j_gene: TRBJ1-1; d_gene: NA; abundance: NA; CDR3nt: TGTGCCAGCAGCGTAGTACCGGAGAACACTGAAGCTTTCTTT; CDR3aa: CASSVVPENTEAFF
v_gene: TRBV3-1; j_gene: TRBJ1-2; d_gene: NA; abundance: NA; CDR3nt: TGTGCCAGCAGCCGCAACGGGGGCTACACCTTC; CDR3aa: CASSRNGGYTF
v_gene: TRBV4-3; j_gene: TRBJ1-2; d_gene: NA; abundance: NA; CDR3nt: TGCGCCAGCAGCCAAGATTCCCAGCTATTCTATGGCTACACCTTC; CDR3aa: CASSQDSQLFYGYTF
v_gene: TRBV30; j_gene: TRBJ2-5; d_gene: NA; abundance: NA; CDR3nt: TGTGCCTGGAGTGTTGGAGGGGCCGAAGAGACCCAGTACTTC; CDR3aa: CAWSVGGAEETQYF
v_gene: TRBV20-1; j_gene: TRBJ1-1; d_gene: TRBD1; abundance: NA; CDR3nt: TGCAGTGCTCGACAGGGATCTGAAGCTTTCTTT; CDR3aa: CSARQGSEAFF
v_gene: TRBV21-1; j_gene: TRBJ2-3; d_gene: NA; abundance: NA; CDR3nt: TGTGCCAGCATTGAGGAGCGAGGCGGCAGCACAGATACGCAGTATTTT; CDR3aa: CASIEERGGSTDTQYF
v_gene: TRBV3-1; j_gene: TRBJ1-2; d_gene: TRBD1; abundance: NA; CDR3nt: TGTGCCAGCAGCCAGGGACAGTATGGCTACACCTTC; CDR3aa: CASSQGQYGYTF